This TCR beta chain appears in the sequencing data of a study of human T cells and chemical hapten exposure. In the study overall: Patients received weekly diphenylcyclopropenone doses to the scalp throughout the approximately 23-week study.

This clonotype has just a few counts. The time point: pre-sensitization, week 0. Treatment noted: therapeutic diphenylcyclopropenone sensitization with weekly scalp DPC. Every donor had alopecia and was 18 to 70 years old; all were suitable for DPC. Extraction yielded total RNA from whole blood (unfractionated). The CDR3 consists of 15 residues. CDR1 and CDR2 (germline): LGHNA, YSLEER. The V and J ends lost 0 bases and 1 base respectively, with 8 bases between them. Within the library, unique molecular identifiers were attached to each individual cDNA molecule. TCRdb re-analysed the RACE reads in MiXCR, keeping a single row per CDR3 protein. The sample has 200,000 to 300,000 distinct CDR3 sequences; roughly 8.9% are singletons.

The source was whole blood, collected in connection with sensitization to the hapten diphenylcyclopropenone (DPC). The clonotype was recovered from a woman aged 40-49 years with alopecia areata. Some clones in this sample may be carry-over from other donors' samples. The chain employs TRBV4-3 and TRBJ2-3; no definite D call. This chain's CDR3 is CASSQDRLRTDTQYF. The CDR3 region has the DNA TGCGCCAGCAGCCAAGATAGACTGCGCACAGATACGCAGTATTTT.